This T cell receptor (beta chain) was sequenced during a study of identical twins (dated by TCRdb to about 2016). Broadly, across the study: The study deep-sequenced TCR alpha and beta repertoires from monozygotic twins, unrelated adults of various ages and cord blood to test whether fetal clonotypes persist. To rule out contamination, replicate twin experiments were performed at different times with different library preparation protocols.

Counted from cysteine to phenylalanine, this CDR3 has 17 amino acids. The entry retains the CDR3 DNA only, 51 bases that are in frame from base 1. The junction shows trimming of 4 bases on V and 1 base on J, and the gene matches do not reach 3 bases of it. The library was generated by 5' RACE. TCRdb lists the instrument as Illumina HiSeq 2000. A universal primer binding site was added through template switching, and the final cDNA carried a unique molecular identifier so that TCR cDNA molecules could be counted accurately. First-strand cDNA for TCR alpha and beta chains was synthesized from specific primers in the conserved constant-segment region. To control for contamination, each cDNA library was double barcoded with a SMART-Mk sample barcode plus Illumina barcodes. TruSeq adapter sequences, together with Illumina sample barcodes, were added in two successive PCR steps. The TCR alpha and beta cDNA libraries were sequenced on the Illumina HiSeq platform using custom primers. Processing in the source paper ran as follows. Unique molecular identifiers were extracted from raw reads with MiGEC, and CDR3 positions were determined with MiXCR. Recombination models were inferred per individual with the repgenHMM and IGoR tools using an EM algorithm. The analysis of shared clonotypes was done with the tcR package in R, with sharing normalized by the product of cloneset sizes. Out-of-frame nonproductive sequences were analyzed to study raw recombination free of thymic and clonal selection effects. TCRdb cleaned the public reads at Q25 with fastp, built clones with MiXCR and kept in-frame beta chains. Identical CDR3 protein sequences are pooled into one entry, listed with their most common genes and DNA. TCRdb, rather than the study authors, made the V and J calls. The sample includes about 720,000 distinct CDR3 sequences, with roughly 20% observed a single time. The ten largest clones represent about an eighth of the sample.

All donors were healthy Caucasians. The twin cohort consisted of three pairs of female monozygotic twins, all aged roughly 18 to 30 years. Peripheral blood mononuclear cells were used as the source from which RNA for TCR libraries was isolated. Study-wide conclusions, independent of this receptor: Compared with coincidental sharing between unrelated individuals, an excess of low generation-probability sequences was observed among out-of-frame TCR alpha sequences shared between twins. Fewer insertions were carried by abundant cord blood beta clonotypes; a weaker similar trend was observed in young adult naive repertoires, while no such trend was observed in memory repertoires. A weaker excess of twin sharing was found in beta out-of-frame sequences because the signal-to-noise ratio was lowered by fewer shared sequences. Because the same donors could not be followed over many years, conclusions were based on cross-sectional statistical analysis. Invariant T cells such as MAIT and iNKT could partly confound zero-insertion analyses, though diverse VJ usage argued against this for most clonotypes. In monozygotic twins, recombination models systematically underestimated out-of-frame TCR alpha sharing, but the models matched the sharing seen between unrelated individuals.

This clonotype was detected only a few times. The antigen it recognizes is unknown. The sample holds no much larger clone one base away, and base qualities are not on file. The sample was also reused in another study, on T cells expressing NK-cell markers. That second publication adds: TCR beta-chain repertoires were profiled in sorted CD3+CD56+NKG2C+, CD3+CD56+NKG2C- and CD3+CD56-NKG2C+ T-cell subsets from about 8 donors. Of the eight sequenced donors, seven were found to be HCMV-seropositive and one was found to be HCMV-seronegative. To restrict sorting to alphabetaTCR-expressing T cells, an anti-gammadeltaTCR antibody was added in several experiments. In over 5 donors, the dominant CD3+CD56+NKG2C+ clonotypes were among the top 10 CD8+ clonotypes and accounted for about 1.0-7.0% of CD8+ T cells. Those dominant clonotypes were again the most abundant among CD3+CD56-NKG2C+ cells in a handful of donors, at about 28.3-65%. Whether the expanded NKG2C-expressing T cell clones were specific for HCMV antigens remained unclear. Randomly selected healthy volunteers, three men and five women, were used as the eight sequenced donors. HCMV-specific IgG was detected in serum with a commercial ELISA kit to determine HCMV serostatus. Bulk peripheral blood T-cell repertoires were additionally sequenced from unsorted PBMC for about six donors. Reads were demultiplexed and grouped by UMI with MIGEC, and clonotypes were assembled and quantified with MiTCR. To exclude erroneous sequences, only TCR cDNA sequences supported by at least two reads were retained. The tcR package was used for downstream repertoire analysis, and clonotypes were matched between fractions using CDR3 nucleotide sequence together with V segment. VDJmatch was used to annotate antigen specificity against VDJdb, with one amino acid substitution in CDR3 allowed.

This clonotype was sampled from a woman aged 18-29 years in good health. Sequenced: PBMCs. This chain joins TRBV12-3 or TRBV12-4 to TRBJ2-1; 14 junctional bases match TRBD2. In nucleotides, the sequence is TGTGCCAGCAGTTCCGGGACTAGCGGGGGATCCTACAATGAGCAGTTCTTC. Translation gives CASSSGTSGGSYNEQFF.